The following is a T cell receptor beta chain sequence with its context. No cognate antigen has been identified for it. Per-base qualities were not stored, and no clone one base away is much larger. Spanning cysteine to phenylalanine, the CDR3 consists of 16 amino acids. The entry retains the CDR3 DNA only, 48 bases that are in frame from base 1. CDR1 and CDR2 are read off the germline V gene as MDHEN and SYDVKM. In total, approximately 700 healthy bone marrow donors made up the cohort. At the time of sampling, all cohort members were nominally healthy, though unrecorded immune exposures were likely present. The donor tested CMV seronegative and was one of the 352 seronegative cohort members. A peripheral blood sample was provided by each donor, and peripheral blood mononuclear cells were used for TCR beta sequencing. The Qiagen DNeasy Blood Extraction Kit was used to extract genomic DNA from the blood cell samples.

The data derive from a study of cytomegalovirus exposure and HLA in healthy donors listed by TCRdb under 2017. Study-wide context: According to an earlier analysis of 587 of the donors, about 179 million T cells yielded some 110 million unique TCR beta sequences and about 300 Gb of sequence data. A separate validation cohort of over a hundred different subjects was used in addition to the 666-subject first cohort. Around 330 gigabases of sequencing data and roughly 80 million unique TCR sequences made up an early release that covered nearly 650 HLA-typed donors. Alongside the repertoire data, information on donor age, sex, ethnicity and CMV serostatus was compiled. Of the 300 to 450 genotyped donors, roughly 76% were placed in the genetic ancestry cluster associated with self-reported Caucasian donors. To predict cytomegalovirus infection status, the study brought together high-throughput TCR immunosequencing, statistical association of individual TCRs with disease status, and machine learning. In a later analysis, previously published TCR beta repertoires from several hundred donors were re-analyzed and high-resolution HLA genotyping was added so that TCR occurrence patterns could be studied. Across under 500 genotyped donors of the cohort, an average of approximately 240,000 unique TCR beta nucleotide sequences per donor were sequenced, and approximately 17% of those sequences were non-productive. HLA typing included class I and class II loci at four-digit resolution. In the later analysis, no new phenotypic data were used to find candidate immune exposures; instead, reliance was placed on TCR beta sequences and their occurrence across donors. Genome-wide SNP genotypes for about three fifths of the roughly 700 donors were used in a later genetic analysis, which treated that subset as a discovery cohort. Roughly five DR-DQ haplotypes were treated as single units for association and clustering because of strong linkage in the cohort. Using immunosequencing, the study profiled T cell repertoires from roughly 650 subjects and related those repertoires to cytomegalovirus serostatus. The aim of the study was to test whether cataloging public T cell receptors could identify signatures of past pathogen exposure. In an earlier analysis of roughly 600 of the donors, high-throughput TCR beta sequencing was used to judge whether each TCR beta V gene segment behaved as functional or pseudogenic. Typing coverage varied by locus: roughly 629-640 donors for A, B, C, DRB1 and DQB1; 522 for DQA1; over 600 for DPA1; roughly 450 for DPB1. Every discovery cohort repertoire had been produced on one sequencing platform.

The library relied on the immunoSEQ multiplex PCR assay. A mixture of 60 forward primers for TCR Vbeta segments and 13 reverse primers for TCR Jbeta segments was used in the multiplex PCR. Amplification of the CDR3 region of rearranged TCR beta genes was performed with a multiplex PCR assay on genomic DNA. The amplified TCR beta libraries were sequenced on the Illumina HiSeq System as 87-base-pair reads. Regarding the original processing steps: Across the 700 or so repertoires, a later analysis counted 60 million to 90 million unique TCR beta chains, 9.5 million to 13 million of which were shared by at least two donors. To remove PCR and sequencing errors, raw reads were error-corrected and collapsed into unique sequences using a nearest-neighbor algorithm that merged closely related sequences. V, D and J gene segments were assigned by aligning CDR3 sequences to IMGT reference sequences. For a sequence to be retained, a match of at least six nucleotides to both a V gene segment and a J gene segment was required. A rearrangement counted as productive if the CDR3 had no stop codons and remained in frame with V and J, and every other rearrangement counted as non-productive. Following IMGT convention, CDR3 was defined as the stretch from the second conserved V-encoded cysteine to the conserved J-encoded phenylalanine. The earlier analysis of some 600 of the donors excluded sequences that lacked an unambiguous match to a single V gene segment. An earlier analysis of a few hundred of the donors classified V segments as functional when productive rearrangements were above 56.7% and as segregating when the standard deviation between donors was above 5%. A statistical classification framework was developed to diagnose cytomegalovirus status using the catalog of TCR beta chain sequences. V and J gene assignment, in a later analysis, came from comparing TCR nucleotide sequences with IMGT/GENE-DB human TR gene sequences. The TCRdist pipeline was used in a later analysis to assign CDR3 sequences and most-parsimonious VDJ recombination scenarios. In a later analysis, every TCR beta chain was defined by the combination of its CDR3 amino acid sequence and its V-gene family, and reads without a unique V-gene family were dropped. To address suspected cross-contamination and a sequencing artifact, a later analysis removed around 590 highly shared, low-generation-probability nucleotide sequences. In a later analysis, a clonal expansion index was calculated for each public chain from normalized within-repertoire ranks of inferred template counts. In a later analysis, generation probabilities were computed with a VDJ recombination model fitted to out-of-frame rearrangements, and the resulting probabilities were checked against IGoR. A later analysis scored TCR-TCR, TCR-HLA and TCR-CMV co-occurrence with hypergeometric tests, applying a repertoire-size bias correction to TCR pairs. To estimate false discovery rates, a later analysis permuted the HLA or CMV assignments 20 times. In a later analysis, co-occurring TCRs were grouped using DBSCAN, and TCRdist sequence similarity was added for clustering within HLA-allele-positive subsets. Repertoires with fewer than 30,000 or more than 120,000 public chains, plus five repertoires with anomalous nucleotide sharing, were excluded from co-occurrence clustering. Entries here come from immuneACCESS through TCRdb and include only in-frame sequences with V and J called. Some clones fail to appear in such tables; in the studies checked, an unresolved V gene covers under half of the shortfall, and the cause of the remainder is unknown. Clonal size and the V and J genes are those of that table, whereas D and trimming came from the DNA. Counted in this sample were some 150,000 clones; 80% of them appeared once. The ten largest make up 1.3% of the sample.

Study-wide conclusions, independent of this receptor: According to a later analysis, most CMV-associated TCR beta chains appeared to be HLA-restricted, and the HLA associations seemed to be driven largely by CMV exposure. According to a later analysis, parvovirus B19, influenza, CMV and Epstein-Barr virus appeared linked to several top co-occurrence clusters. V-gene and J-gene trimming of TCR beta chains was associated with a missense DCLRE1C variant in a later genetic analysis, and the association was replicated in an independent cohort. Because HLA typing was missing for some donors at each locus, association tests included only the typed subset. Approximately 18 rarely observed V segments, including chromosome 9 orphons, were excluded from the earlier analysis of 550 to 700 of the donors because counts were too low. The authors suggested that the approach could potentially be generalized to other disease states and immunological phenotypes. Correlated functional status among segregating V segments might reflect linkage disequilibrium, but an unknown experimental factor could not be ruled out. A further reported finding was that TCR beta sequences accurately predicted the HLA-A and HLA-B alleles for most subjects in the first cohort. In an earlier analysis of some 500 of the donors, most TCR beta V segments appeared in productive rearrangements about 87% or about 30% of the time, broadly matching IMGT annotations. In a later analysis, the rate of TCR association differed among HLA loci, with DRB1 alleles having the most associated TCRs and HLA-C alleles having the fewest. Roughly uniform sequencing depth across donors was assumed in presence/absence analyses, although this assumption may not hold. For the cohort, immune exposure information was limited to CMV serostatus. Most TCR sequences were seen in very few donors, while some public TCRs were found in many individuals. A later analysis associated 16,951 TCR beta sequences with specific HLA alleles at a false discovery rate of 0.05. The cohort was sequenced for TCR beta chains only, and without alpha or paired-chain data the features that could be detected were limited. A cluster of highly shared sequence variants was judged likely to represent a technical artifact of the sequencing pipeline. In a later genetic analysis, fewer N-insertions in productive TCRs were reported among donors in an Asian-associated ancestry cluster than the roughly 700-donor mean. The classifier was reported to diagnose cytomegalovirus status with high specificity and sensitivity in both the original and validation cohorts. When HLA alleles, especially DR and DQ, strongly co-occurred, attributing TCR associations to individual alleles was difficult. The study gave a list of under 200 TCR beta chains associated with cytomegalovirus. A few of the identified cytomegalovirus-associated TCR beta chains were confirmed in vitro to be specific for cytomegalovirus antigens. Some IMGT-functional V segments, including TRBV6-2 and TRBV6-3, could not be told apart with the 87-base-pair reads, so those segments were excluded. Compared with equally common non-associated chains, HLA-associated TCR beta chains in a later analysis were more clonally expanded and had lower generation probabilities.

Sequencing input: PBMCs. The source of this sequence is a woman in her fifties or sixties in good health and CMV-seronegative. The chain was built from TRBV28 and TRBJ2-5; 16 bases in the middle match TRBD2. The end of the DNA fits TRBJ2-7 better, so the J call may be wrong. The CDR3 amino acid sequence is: CASGGLAGGKGYEQYF. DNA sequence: TGTGCCAGCGGGGGACTAGCGGGAGGGAAGGGTTACGAGCAGTACTTC.